A single T cell receptor beta chain is shown here with its context. The target antigen is unknown. This CDR3 spans 18 amino acids. The germline V gene has CDR1 LNHDA and CDR2 SQIVND (reference sequence). V lost 8 bases, J lost 4 bases, and 20 bases stayed unmatched. This sample is part of a study of shared clonotypes between healthy human individuals. Findings and caveats of the study: Apart from blood, nothing was sampled; tissue repertoires likely differ.

It was at deep level that the assay was run. Evenly divided among several immunoSEQ plates was the genomic DNA of each subset. Sequencing was performed on unsorted PBMC DNA using ten immunoSEQ deep assay plates. Assay used: immunoSEQ multiplex PCR; TCRdb lists only in-frame clones, some missing. Of about 480,000 clones listed, 60% to 85% are singletons. The clonotype was recovered from a woman aged 40 to 49 in good health. Some clones in this sample may be carry-over from other donors' samples. Material: PBMCs. The J gene is TRBJ2-3, the V gene TRBV19, with 8 bases lining up with TRBD2. As DNA, the CDR3 is TGTGCCAGTCGTAGGAGGCAAGGGGAGCGGGAGTTGGCAGATACGCAGTATTTT. The encoded protein is CASRRRQGERELADTQYF. The full variable domain, its missing parts supplied by reference TRBV19 and TRBJ2-3, is DGGITQSPKYLFRKEGQNVTLSCEQNLNHDAMYWYRQDPGQGLRLIYYSQIVNDFQKGDIAEGYSVSREKKESFPLTVTSAQKNPTAFYLCASRRRQGERELADTQYFGPGTRLTVL.